These 5 T cell receptor beta chains were all obtained from the same sample, sequenced in a study of vaccination and CD4 T cells after COVID-19. Cultured CD4+ T cell DNA underwent sequencing with the Oncomine TCR Beta short-read assay. TCRdb re-called the PCR reads through MiXCR, storing one row per CDR3 protein. The repertoire consists of fewer than 25,000 distinct CDR3 sequences, with 30% to 40% occurring once and the leading ten covering 13% to 15%. Treatment of the sample: roughly 11-day PBMC culture with coronavirus spike peptide pools or control peptides (ViraFEST assay). These receptors' targets are unknown. Sequencing was done on a sample of cultured CD4+ T cells from blood. These receptors were taken from a human donor with COVID-19.

This clonotype has more than one count but fewer than ten. This rearrangement joins TRBV2 to TRBJ1-2, with 7 bases lining up with TRBD1. Germline trimming cut 8 bases from V and 7 bases from J; bases unmatched to any gene: 16. Germline V gene lookup returns CDR1 SNHLY and CDR2 FYNNEI. This CDR3 contains 15 residues. DNA for the CDR3: TGTGCCAGCCTCGTACCCGGGACAGTAACTAGTGGCTACACCTTC. This gives the protein CASLVPGTVTSGYTF.

With regard to this clonotype: Germline and junction disagree at one end, which may indicate a read error. The rearrangement uses TRBV7-7 and TRBJ2-3; D tentatively reads TRBD1 or TRBD2 (6 bases each). There are 15 residues in the CDR3. CDR1 is SSHAT and CDR2 is FNYEAQ in the germline V gene (reference sequence). DNA for the CDR3: TGTGCTAGCAGCCCGGGACATGGGGGGACAGATACGCAGTATTTT. Amino acids: CASSPGHGGTDTQYF.

The gene calls are TRBV25-1 and TRBJ1-5, with D perhaps matching TRBD1 (6 bases). CDR1 is MGHDK and CDR2 is SYGVNS in the germline V gene. This CDR3 is 16 amino acids long. Trimming left V 3 bases short and J 2 bases short, with 14 bases between. CDR3 coding DNA: TGTGCCAGCAGTGATGTGGGGGCGCGGGGCAATCAGCCCCAGCATTTT. Residues: CASSDVGARGNQPQHF.

The chain is built from TRBV4-3 and TRBJ1-2; 10 nucleotides line up with TRBD1. Germline CDR1 and CDR2: LGHNA and YSLEER. This CDR3 spans 15 amino acids. V was pared by 0 bases and J by 8 bases, with 6 bases of the junction left unmatched. Here the CDR3 reads CASSQEFGTGVGYTF. CDR3 DNA sequence: TGCGCCAGCAGCCAAGAATTCGGGACAGGGGTCGGCTACACCTTC.

V and J are TRBV7-2 and TRBJ2-1; possibly TRBD2 for D (5 bases). Trimming pared 7 bases from V and 3 bases from J, leaving 19 bases between. Germline loops: CDR1 SGHTA, CDR2 FQGNSA. The CDR3 is 16 residues long. CDR3 sequence: CASTVQASSHYNEQFF. CDR3 sequence (DNA): TGTGCCAGCACCGTTCAGGCGTCTAGCCACTACAATGAGCAGTTCTTC.